A selection of T cell receptor beta chains follows, all from one sample in a study of blood T cell repertoires in COVID-19. The data were produced by immunoSEQ multiplex PCR, yet TCRdb's version contains in-frame clones alone and is incomplete. The sample lists more than 95,000 clones, over 55% occurring once. Sequencing was performed on peripheral blood. The receptors come from a woman in her seventies with acute or convalescent COVID-19. The CDR3 runs from the conserved cysteine through the conserved F or W. Fields, in order: clone size, D gene, J gene, V gene, CDR3 DNA, CDR3 protein. A D gene is named only where the DNA matches it firmly. Clone sizes are given selectively: once, few, many, or a class where the clone is expanded.

- | TRBD2 | TRBJ2-1 | TRBV7-3 | TGTGCCAGCAGCCCGAAGCTAGCGGGAGTCGGTGAGCAGTTCTTC | CASSPKLAGVGEQFF
- | TRBD1 | TRBJ2-7 | TRBV19 | TGTGCCAGTAGTATAAGGGGGCCAGGGACCTACGAGCAGTACTTC | CASSIRGPGTYEQYF
- | - | TRBJ2-2 | TRBV6-5 | TGTGCCAGCAGCCGATCGAACATAAACACCGGGGAGCTGTTTTTT | CASSRSNINTGELFF
- | - | TRBJ1-5 | TRBV18 | TGTGCCAGCTCACCATGGACGGGAGAGAATCAGCCCCAGCATTTT | CASSPWTGENQPQHF
- | - | TRBJ1-6 | TRBV4-1 | TGCGCCAGCAGCCAAACAGGGTCGGGTAATTCACCCCTCCACTTT | CASSQTGSGNSPLHF
- | TRBD1 | TRBJ1-2 | TRBV30 | TGTGCCTGGAGTAGGGGGACAGATGGCTACACCTTC | CAWSRGTDGYTF
- | - | TRBJ1-5 | TRBV21-1 | TGTGCCAGCAGCAACGGACAGATGGGTCGAACGGATCAGCCCCAGCATTTT | CASSNGQMGRTDQPQHF
- | TRBD1 | TRBJ2-7 | TRBV28 | TGTGCCAGCAAGGGACAGGGATACGAGCAGTACTTC | CASKGQGYEQYF
- | TRBD1 | TRBJ2-7 | TRBV28 | TGTGCCAGCAGTTTAGGACAGGGTTACCACGAGCAGTACTTC | CASSLGQGYHEQYF
few | - | TRBJ2-1 | TRBV10-1 | TGCGCCAGCAAGGATCCGTGCGGCGGGAATGAGCAGTTCTTC | CASKDPCGGNEQFF
- | TRBD1 | TRBJ2-7 | TRBV6-5 | TGTGCCAGCAGTTACGGGACAGGGCAGTACTTC | CASSYGTGQYF
- | - | TRBJ1-1 | TRBV7-2 | TGTGCCAGCAGCTTAAAGGTGGGGCACAACACTGAAGCTTTCTTT | CASSLKVGHNTEAFF
few | - | TRBJ1-4 | TRBV5-5 | TGTGCCAGCAGCTGGACAGTGGGGGCTAATGAAAAACTGTTTTTT | CASSWTVGANEKLFF
- | TRBD2 | TRBJ2-5 | TRBV28 | TGTGCCAGCAGTTTAGGCGGGGGACAAGAGACCCAGTACTTC | CASSLGGGQETQYF
many | TRBD1 | TRBJ1-1 | TRBV6-5 | TGTGCCAGCAGGGGACAGGCGCTGAACACTGAAGCTTTCTTT | CASRGQALNTEAFF
- | TRBD2 | TRBJ2-3 | TRBV24-1 | TGTGCCACCAGTCGGGGGGGAACCACAGATACGCAGTATTTT | CATSRGGTTDTQYF
- | - | TRBJ2-7 | TRBV5-1 | TGCGCCAGCAGAGGGGGGGCGGGCGAGCAGTACTTC | CASRGGAGEQYF
- | TRBD1 | TRBJ2-5 | TRBV7-2 | TGTGCCAGCAGCTTAGTGCGGGACAGGGCAGAGACCCAGTACTTC | CASSLVRDRAETQYF
many | - | TRBJ1-1 | TRBV2 | TGTGCCAGCAGTTTACAGGGCATGAACACTGAAGCTTTCTTT | CASSLQGMNTEAFF
- | TRBD1 | TRBJ1-5 | TRBV18 | TGTGCCAGCTCACCAGAGACAGGGAACAATCAGCCCCAGCATTTT | CASSPETGNNQPQHF
- | TRBD1 | TRBJ1-2 | TRBV4-1 | TGCGCCAGCAGCCAAGATTCCGGCAGGGGGCGGAGTGGCTACACCTTC | CASSQDSGRGRSGYTF
- | - | TRBJ1-2 | TRBV5-1 | TGCGCCAGCAGCTTGTGGGGGGGAGGATATGGCTACACCTTC | CASSLWGGGYGYTF
- | - | TRBJ1-2 | TRBV12-3/TRBV12-4 | TGTGCCAGCAGCCTTGGACAGAGCTATGGCTACACCTTC | CASSLGQSYGYTF
- | TRBD1 | TRBJ1-4 | TRBV15 | TGTGCCACCAGCCCCCGGACAGGGGGTAATGAAAAACTGTTTTTT | CATSPRTGGNEKLFF
- | - | TRBJ2-5 | TRBV7-2 | TGTGCCAGCAGCCCACCGGGGACAAATAGGGGGATCGAGACCCAGTACTTC | CASSPPGTNRGIETQYF
- | TRBD1 | TRBJ1-6 | TRBV6-2/TRBV6-3 | TGTGCCAGCAGCCGATCACCGGGACAGGGACCCTATAATTCACCCCTCCACTTT | CASSRSPGQGPYNSPLHF
- | - | TRBJ2-6 | TRBV7-2 | TGTGCCAGCAGCTTACGAATAGGGGATACTGGGGCCAACGTCCTGACTTTC | CASSLRIGDTGANVLTF
once | - | TRBJ2-7 | TRBV28 | TGTGCCAGCACCCTGGGGCTGTCCTACGAGCAGTACTTC | CASTLGLSYEQYF
- | TRBD1 | TRBJ1-1 | TRBV19 | TGTGCCAGTAGTAGACAGGGGGCTGGAAACATGAACACTGAAGCTTTCTTT | CASSRQGAGNMNTEAFF
- | - | TRBJ1-1 | TRBV29-1 | TGCAGCGCCGGGAGGGGAGTAGGCACTGAAGCTTTCTTT | CSAGRGVGTEAFF
- | TRBD2 | TRBJ2-3 | TRBV4-2 | TGTGCCAGCAGCCAAGAAGTACTAGCGGGGAGCGATACGCAGTATTTT | CASSQEVLAGSDTQYF
few | TRBD2 | TRBJ2-2 | TRBV11-3 | TGTGCCAGCAGCTATATACCGGGACTAGTTTTTACCGGGGAGCTGTTTTTT | CASSYIPGLVFTGELFF
- | - | TRBJ1-5 | TRBV7-2 | TGTGCCAGCAGCTTACAGACAGTTAATCAGCCCCAGCATTTT | CASSLQTVNQPQHF
- | - | TRBJ1-2 | TRBV28 | TGTGCCAGCAGTTCAGTCGTTACCGGCTACACCTTC | CASSSVVTGYTF
- | TRBD1 | TRBJ2-7 | TRBV25-1 | TGTGCCAGCAGTGAAATCCGTGTTGGACAGGGTGAAGGTGAGCAGTACTTC | CASSEIRVGQGEGEQYF
- | - | TRBJ1-2 | TRBV5-1 | TGCGCCAGCAGCTCGTCGGAGCCCAACTATGGCTACACCTTC | CASSSSEPNYGYTF
- | TRBD2 | TRBJ2-1 | TRBV7-9 | TGTGCCAGCATTGGGACTAGCAAGTTCTTC | CASIGTSKFF
- | - | TRBJ1-1 | TRBV28 | TGTGCCAGCAGTTTAACAGTTACAAAAGCTTTCTTT | CASSLTVTKAFF
- | - | TRBJ2-3 | TRBV6-2/TRBV6-3 | TGTGCCAGCAGTTACGGGCGAGGGACAGATACGCAGTATTTT | CASSYGRGTDTQYF
- | - | TRBJ1-5 | TRBV2 | TGTGCCAGCAGTGATTTCGCGTCATCTAGCAATCAGCCCCAGCATTTT | CASSDFASSSNQPQHF
- | TRBD1 | TRBJ1-5 | TRBV12-5 | TGTGCTAGTGGTTTCCGGGACAGGGGCCTCTATAGCAATCAGCCCCAGCATTTT | CASGFRDRGLYSNQPQHF
- | - | TRBJ1-1 | TRBV7-9 | TGTGCCAGCAGCTTTACCCACAGCTACACTGAAGCTTTCTTT | CASSFTHSYTEAFF
- | - | TRBJ1-5 | TRBV4-1 | TGCGCCAGCAGCCAAGTAAGCACGCCTCAGCCCCAGCATTTT | CASSQVSTPQPQHF
- | TRBD2 | TRBJ2-2 | TRBV20-1 | TGCAGTGCTAGTAATCTAGCGGGATCGAACACCGGGGAGCTGTTTTTT | CSASNLAGSNTGELFF
- | - | TRBJ2-3 | TRBV30 | TGTGCCTGGAGTTACTTGGATACGCAGTATTTT | CAWSYLDTQYF
- | TRBD2 | TRBJ2-2 | TRBV6-2/TRBV6-3 | TGTGCCAGCAGTAAGACTAGCGGGGGAAACACCGGGGAGCTGTTTTTT | CASSKTSGGNTGELFF
- | TRBD2 | TRBJ2-2 | TRBV19 | TGTGCCAGTAGTATAAGGAGGGCCCATCGGGGGGGCGAGTACACCGGGGAGCTGTTTTTT | CASSIRRAHRGGEYTGELFF
- | - | TRBJ1-6 | TRBV27 | TGTGCCAGCAGCCCAAGGGAGGGGACGAATTCACCCCTCCACTTT | CASSPREGTNSPLHF